Each of the 24 T cell receptor beta chains below was sequenced from the same sample in a study of CD8 T cells in ankylosing spondylitis. Overall study findings and caveats: Seemingly distinctive of ankylosing spondylitis blood was a TCR beta motif formed by eight highly homologous variants.

No antigen is known for these receptors. TCRdb re-analysed the 5' RACE reads in MiXCR, keeping a single row per CDR3 protein. The sample contains around 540,000 distinct CDR3 sequences, over 9.5% of which appear only once. The source material was blood, either unsorted or a sorted T cell fraction (not recorded which). The source is a male donor with ankylosing spondylitis.

V usage is TRBV5-1 and J usage is TRBJ2-7; D possibly corresponds to TRBD2 (6 bases). V lost 0 bases to trimming and J lost 3 bases, with 13 bases between them. The germline CDR1 and CDR2 sequences are SGHRS and YFSETQ. This CDR3 comprises 15 residues. The CDR3 bases are TGCGCCAGCAGCTTGGTACCGGGAGTCGACTACGAGCAGTACGTC. This translates into CASSLVPGVDYEQYV.

This clonotype turned up a few times. CDR3 amino acids: CAWSVGGKETQYF. The DNA for the CDR3 is TGTGCCTGGAGTGTAGGAGGGAAAGAGACCCAGTACTTC. The chain links TRBV30 to TRBJ2-5; D is perhaps TRBD2 (6 bases). Trimming took off 0 bases at V and 3 bases at J, with 8 bases between the two ends. Germline CDR1 is GTSNPN and CDR2 is SVGIG (reference sequence). The CDR3 loop spans 13 amino acids.

This clonotype was counted at least ten times. The chain carries TRBV29-1 and TRBJ2-1, with 10 positions matching TRBD1. The length of the CDR3 is 14 residues. CDR1 and CDR2 from the germline V gene are SQVTM and ANQGSEA. With V trimmed by 6 bases and J by 1 base, 3 bases remained unmatched. Here the CDR3 reads CSVDRGLSYNEQFF. CDR3 nucleotide sequence: TGCAGCGTCGACAGGGGGCTATCCTACAATGAGCAGTTCTTC.

This clonotype was recorded many times. This chain connects TRBV4-1 to TRBJ1-5; D gene ambiguous. The CDR3 contains 16 residues. Germline CDR1 is MGHRA and CDR2 is YSYEKL. The germline V and J ends were trimmed by 0 bases and 7 bases, with 16 bases remaining between them. The CDR3 region is CASSQEDVRVGQPQHF. The CDR3 DNA reads as TGCGCCAGCAGCCAAGAAGATGTGAGGGTTGGCCAGCCCCAGCATTTT.

This clonotype was found a few times. The chain joins TRBV20-1 to TRBJ2-1; 11 bases agree with TRBD2. The CDR3 has 14 residues. The J segment lost 7 bases and the V segment lost 6 bases, leaving 8 bases of the junction unmatched. Germline values: CDR1 DFQATT, CDR2 SNEGSKA (reference sequence). CDR3 residues: CSALLAGVWNEQFF. The CDR3 bases are TGCAGTGCGCTACTAGCGGGAGTATGGAATGAGCAGTTCTTC.

This clonotype was observed once. The chain carries TRBV5-4 and TRBJ1-5, with D hard to call. Germline V gene lookup returns CDR1 SGHNT and CDR2 YYREEE (reference sequence). This CDR3 is built from 15 residues. The germline V and J ends were trimmed by 0 bases and 0 bases, with 7 bases remaining between them. DNA for the CDR3: TGTGCCAGCAGCTTGGGGCCGGATAGCAATCAGCCCCAGCATTTT. This translates into CASSLGPDSNQPQHF.

The table lists this clonotype with a few counts. The chain is built from TRBV20-1 and TRBJ2-1, with TRBD1 identical over 8 bases. The J segment lost 5 bases and the V segment lost 3 bases, leaving 9 bases of the junction unmatched. This CDR3 is 15 amino acids long. Germline V lookup: CDR1 DFQATT, CDR2 SNEGSKA (reference sequence). The CDR3, as DNA: TGCAGTGCTAGTCCCGAGGACAGGGACGACAATGAGCAGTTCTTC. Its translation is CSASPEDRDDNEQFF.

The chain joins TRBV5-6 to TRBJ2-3; D is uncertain. The CDR3 sequence is 18 residues long. The V end lost 0 bases, the J end lost 2 bases, and 19 bases lay between the germline ends. The germline gives CDR1 SGHDT, CDR2 YYEEEE. Written as DNA, the CDR3 is TGTGCCAGCAGCTTGGCCCCTTACGCGACGGGCTACACAGATACGCAGTATTTT. This gives the protein CASSLAPYATGYTDTQYF.

This clonotype showed up just a few times. The chain joins TRBV9 to TRBJ1-6; D is perhaps TRBD1 (6 bases). CDR3 length: 14 amino acids. V lost 0 bases and J 10 bases, leaving 11 bases between the germline ends. In germline, CDR1 is SGDLS, CDR2 YYNGEE. For the CDR3, the DNA is TGTGCCAGCAGCGTAGCGGCAGGGGAATCACCCCTCCACTTT. Its protein product is CASSVAAGESPLHF.

This clonotype was observed a handful of times. J is TRBJ2-2 and V is TRBV11-1; TRBD2 is a possible D gene (5 bases). This CDR3 spans 16 amino acids. Germline V gene lookup returns CDR1 SGHAT and CDR2 FQDESV (reference sequence). The V and J ends lost 7 bases and 0 bases respectively, with 15 bases between them. Here the CDR3 reads CASNPNAGANTGELFF. The DNA of the CDR3 is TGTGCCAGCAACCCCAATGCCGGGGCGAACACCGGGGAGCTGTTTTTT.

The chain links TRBV5-5 to TRBJ2-6, with D hard to call. CDR1 is SGHKS, CDR2 YYEKEE, per germline (reference sequence). V gave up 7 bases and J gave up 0 bases, with 5 bases separating them. The CDR3 is 13 residues long. CDR3 amino acids: CASDYSGANVLTF. The CDR3 DNA reads as TGTGCCAGCGATTACTCTGGGGCCAACGTCCTGACTTTC.

The chain combines TRBV20-1 with TRBJ2-3; 7 bases align to TRBD2. V shed 1 base, J shed 0 bases, and the junction held 4 bases outside the gene matches. Germline CDR1 is DFQATT and CDR2 is SNEGSKA (reference sequence). CDR3 length: 15 amino acids. Here the CDR3 DNA reads TGCAGTGCTAGAGTGGGAGCGGGGAGCACAGATACGCAGTATTTT. Translating it yields CSARVGAGSTDTQYF.

This chain links TRBV3-1 with TRBJ2-6; 7 bases fit TRBD1. The V gene end was trimmed by 0 bases and the J gene end by 0 bases; junction bases not matched to a gene: 8. Looked up from germline, CDR1 is LGHDT and CDR2 is YNNKEL (reference sequence). CDR3 length: 19 amino acids. CDR3 sequence (DNA): TGTGCCAGCAGCCAAGAAGGTCCGGGACAGTTCTCTGGGGCCAACGTCCTGACTTTC. It is translated as CASSQEGPGQFSGANVLTF.

This clonotype has ten or more counts. The genes are TRBV5-1 and TRBJ2-1, with 14 bases fitting TRBD2. Germline lookup yields CDR1 SGHRS and CDR2 YFSETQ. The CDR3 contains 19 residues. V trimming: 2 bases; J trimming: 3 bases; junction bases outside the gene matches: 10. In DNA form, the CDR3 reads TGCGCCAGCAGCTTACAAACATCGGGACTAGCGGGAGTCTACAATGAGCAGTTCTTC. This sequence encodes CASSLQTSGLAGVYNEQFF.

This clonotype has more than one count but fewer than ten. This chain connects TRBV5-6 to TRBJ2-4; D may be TRBD1 (6 bases). With 2 bases removed from V and 7 bases from J, the gap between germline ends came to 16 bases. The CDR3 length is 15 residues. Germline loops: CDR1 SGHDT, CDR2 YYEEEE. CDR3 sequence (DNA): TGTGCCAGCAGCTTCGTTCAGGGGCGCGGGAACATTCAGTACTTC. The encoded protein is CASSFVQGRGNIQYF.

The J gene is TRBJ2-4, the V gene TRBV20-1, with D possibly being TRBD1 or TRBD2 (6 bases each). The CDR3 sequence is 14 residues long. Germline CDR1 DFQATT, CDR2 SNEGSKA (reference sequence). The germline V and J ends were trimmed by 5 bases and 7 bases, with 18 bases remaining between them. CDR3 coding DNA: TGCAGTGCTCCCAGTCGGGGGACATCGAACATTCAGTACTTC. It is translated as CSAPSRGTSNIQYF.

This clonotype was counted ten times or more. The chain uses TRBV7-6 and TRBJ2-5; 9 nucleotides match TRBD2. The CDR3 runs 21 residues. Germline-derived CDR1 and CDR2 are SGHVS and FNYEAQ. V trimming: 8 bases; J trimming: 2 bases; junction bases outside the gene matches: 27. CDR3 residues: CASSFTPPWLAGQSLQETQYF. CDR3 coding DNA: TGTGCCAGCTCATTCACCCCACCGTGGCTAGCGGGACAATCATTACAAGAGACCCAGTACTTC.

This clonotype was observed many times. The rearrangement links TRBV25-1 to TRBJ1-5; possible D gene TRBD1, 5 bases. The CDR3 spans 16 residues. Looked up from germline, CDR1 is MGHDK and CDR2 is SYGVNS. The V gene lost 4 bases and the J gene lost 3 bases, with 16 bases spanning the gap. The CDR3 loop reads CASSGFEGEDNQPQHF. CDR3 nucleotides: TGTGCCAGCAGTGGTTTTGAAGGGGAGGACAATCAGCCCCAGCATTTT.

This clonotype was recorded a few times. The rearrangement uses TRBV20-1 and TRBJ2-1, with 11 bases fitting TRBD2. Looked up from germline, CDR1 is DFQATT and CDR2 is SNEGSKA (reference sequence). Trimming took 5 bases from V and 10 from J; bases not matched to a gene: 16. CDR3 length equals 16 residues. The CDR3 loop is CSAFRPSGRPVAEQFF. The CDR3 DNA is TGCAGTGCTTTTCGTCCTAGCGGGAGGCCCGTTGCCGAGCAGTTCTTC.

The V gene is TRBV5-1, the J gene TRBJ2-5; the D gene could be TRBD1 or TRBD2 (5 bases each). Trimming pared 4 bases from V and 5 bases from J, leaving 12 bases between. The CDR3 is made up of 13 amino acids. Germline lookup yields CDR1 SGHRS and CDR2 YFSETQ. The CDR3 nucleotides read TGCGCCAGCAGCCAGGGACCTGGGGAGACCCAGTACTTC. Translated, it gives CASSQGPGETQYF.

There are a few counts of this clonotype. The rearrangement uses TRBV6-5 and TRBJ2-1; 9 nucleotides agree with TRBD1. The germline gives CDR1 MNHEY, CDR2 SVGAGI. V lost 3 bases to trimming and J lost 5 bases; unmatched junction nucleotides: 5. The CDR3 spans 15 residues. CDR3 region: CASSYRYRGHNEQFF. The CDR3 DNA reads as TGTGCCAGCAGTTATCGTTACAGGGGGCACAATGAGCAGTTCTTC.

This clonotype was observed many times. V gene TRBV3-1 combines with J gene TRBJ2-1; 11 bases map to TRBD2. Germline V gene sequence: CDR1 LGHDT, CDR2 YNNKEL (reference sequence). J lost 4 bases, V lost 6 bases, and 2 bases had no gene match. The CDR3 length is 14 residues. The CDR3 region is CASSSSGRYNEQFF. CDR3 in DNA: TGTGCCAGCAGTTCTAGCGGGAGGTACAATGAGCAGTTCTTC.

In this sample, this clonotype turned up a few times. The chain couples TRBV5-1 to TRBJ2-6; D remains unclear. The V and J ends lost 0 bases and 2 bases respectively, with 18 bases between them. The CDR3 contains 19 residues. Germline V CDR1 and CDR2: SGHRS, YFSETQ. The CDR3 region is CASSLDVAPDLPGANVLTF. CDR3 DNA sequence: TGCGCCAGCAGCTTGGATGTTGCTCCGGACCTCCCTGGGGCCAACGTCCTGACTTTC.

This clonotype appeared a few times. CDR3 coding DNA: TGTGCCAGCAGTATACCCCCATCCGAGCAGTACTTC. Translated: CASSIPPSEQYF. This rearrangement joins TRBV5-6 to TRBJ2-7; D remains unclear. From germline, CDR1 is SGHDT and CDR2 YYEEEE. Trimming stripped 5 bases from V and 6 bases from J, with 12 bases between. The CDR3 is made up of 12 amino acids.